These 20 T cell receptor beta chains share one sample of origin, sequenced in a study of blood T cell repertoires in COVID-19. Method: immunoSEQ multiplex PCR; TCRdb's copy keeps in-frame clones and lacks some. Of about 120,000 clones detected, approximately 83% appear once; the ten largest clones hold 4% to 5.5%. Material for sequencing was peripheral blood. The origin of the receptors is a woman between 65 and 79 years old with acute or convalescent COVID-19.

This CDR3 is CASSSGTGKATPYGYTF. CDR3 in DNA: TGTGCCAGCAGCTCCGGGACAGGGAAAGCCACCCCCTATGGCTACACCTTC. The chain uses TRBV5-4 and TRBJ1-2; 9 positions agree with TRBD1. Looked up from germline, CDR1 is SGHNT and CDR2 is YYREEE (reference sequence). V lost 3 bases to trimming and J lost 4 bases; unmatched junction nucleotides: 13. The CDR3 runs to 17 residues. The full variable domain, completed using reference TRBV5-4 and TRBJ1-2, is ETGVTQSPTHLIKTRGQQVTLRCSSQSGHNTVSWYQQALGQGPQFIFQYYREEENGRGNFPPRFSGLQFPNYSSELNVNALELDDSALYLCASSSGTGKATPYGYTFGSGTRLTVV.

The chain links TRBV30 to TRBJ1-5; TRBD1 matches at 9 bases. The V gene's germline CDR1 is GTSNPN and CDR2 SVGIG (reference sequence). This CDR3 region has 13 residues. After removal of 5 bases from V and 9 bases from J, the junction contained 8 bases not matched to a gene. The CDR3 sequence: CAWDRGGDGPQHF. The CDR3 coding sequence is TGTGCCTGGGACAGGGGGGGAGATGGGCCCCAGCATTTT.

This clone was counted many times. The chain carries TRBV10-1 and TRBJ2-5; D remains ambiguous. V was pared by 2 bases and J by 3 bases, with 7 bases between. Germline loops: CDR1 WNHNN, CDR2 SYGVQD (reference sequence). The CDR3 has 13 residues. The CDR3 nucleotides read TGCGCCAGCAGTGAGGTCGGAGAAGAGACCCAGTACTTC. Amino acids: CASSEVGEETQYF.

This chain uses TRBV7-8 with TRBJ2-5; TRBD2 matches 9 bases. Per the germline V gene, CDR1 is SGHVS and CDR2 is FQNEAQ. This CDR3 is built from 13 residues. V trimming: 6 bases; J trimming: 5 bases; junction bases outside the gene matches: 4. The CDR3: CASRRSGGETQYF. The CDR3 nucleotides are TGTGCCAGCAGACGTAGCGGGGGCGAGACCCAGTACTTC.

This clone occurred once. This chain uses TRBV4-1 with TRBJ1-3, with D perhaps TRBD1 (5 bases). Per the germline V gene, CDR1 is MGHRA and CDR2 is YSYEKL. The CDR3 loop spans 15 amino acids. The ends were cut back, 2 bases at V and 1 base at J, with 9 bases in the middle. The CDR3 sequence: CASSQPRESGNTIYF. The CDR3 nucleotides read TGCGCCAGCAGCCAACCCAGGGAATCTGGAAACACCATATATTTT.

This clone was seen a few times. DNA for the CDR3: TGTGCCATCAGGGAGCCCGCAGGCTCTGGAAACACCATATATTTT. Protein sequence: CAIREPAGSGNTIYF. This rearrangement joins TRBV10-3 to TRBJ1-3, with D hard to call. V dropped 6 bases and J dropped 0 bases, with 12 bases sitting between them. This CDR3 is built from 15 residues. The germline gives CDR1 ENHRY, CDR2 SYGVKD.

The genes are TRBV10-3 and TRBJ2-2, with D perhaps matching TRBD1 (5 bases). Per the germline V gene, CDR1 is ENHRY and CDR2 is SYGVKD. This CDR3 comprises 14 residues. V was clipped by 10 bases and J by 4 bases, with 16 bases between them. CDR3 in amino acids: CATKPTESTGELFF. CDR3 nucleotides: TGTGCCACCAAGCCGACAGAGAGCACCGGGGAGCTGTTTTTT.

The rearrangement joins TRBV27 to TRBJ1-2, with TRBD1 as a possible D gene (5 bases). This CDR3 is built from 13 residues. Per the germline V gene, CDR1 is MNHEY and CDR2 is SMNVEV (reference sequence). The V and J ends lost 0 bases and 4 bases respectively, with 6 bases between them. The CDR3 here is CASSLSGAYGYTF. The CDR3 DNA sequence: TGTGCCAGCAGTTTATCAGGGGCCTATGGCTACACCTTC.

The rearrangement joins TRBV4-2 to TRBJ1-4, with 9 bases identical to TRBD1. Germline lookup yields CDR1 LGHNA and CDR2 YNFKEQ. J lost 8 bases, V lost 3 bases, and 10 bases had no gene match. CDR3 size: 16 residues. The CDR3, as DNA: TGTGCCAGCAGCCACGTATCGGGACAGGGACTAGAAAAACTGTTTTTT. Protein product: CASSHVSGQGLEKLFF.

The CDR3 bases are TGTGCCAGCAGACAAAATCAGGGATATGGCTACACCTTC. Protein product: CASRQNQGYGYTF. V gene TRBV7-2 combines with J gene TRBJ1-2; weak D call: TRBD1 (5 bases). CDR3 length: 13 residues. Per germline, CDR1 SGHTA and CDR2 FQGNSA. V dropped 6 bases and J dropped 5 bases, with 13 bases sitting between them.

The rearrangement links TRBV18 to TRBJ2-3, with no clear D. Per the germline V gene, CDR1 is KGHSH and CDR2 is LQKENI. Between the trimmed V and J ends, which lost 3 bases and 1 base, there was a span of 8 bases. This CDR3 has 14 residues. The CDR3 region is CASSPSAGTDTQYF. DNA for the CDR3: TGTGCCAGCTCACCTAGTGCGGGCACAGATACGCAGTATTTT. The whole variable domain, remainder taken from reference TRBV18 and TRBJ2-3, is NAGVMQNPRHLVRRRGQEARLRCSPMKGHSHVYWYRQLPEEGLKFMVYLQKENIIDESGMPKERFSAEFPKEGPSILRIQQVVRGDSAAYFCASSPSAGTDTQYFGPGTRLTVL.

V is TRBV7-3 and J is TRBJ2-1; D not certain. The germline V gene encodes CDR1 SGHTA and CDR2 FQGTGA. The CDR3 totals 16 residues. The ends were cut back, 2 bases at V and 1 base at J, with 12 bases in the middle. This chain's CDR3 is CASSLSGSLSYNEQFF. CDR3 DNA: TGTGCCAGCAGCTTATCGGGTTCCCTATCCTACAATGAGCAGTTCTTC.

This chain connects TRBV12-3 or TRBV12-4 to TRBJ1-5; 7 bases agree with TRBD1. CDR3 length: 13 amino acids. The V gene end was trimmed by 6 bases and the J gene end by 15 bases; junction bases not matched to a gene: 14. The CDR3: CASSSMRQGEWHF. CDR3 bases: TGTGCCAGCAGCTCGATGAGACAGGGCGAGTGGCATTTT.

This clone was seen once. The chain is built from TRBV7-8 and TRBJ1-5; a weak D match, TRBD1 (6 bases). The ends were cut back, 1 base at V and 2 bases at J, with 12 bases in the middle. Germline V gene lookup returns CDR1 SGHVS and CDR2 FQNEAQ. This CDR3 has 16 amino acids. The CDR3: CASSLGNRVRNQPQHF. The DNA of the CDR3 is TGTGCCAGCAGCTTAGGTAACAGGGTACGCAATCAGCCCCAGCATTTT.

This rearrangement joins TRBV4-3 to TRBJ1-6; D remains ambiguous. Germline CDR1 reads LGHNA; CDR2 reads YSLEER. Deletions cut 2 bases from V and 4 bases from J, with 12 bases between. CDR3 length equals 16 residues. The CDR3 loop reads CASSQTVQTYNSPLHF. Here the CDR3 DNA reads TGCGCCAGCAGCCAAACCGTACAGACATATAATTCACCCCTCCACTTT.

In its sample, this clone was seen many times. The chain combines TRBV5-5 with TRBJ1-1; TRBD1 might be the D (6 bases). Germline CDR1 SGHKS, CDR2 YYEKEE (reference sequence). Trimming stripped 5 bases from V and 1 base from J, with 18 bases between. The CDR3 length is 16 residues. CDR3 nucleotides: TGTGCCAGCAGACCCCACATCAGGGGCACGAACACTGAAGCTTTCTTT. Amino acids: CASRPHIRGTNTEAFF.

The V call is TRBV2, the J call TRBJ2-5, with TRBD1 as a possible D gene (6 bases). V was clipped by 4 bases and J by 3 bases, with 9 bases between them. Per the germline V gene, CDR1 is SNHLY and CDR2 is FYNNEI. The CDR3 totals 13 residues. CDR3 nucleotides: TGTGCCAGCAGTGCACAGGGTAAAGAGACCCAGTACTTC. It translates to CASSAQGKETQYF.

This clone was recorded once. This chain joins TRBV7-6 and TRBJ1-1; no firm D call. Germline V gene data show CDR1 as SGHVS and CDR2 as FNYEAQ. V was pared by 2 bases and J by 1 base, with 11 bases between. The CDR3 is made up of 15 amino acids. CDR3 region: CASSLKGVKNTEAFF. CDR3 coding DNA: TGTGCCAGCAGCTTAAAAGGAGTCAAGAACACTGAAGCTTTCTTT.

The CDR3 protein is CAWSVGGVRETQYF. The CDR3 region has the DNA TGTGCCTGGAGTGTGGGGGGGGTTCGTGAGACCCAGTACTTC. The gene calls are TRBV30 and TRBJ2-5; 7 nucleotides line up with TRBD2. The V and J ends lost 0 bases and 5 bases, in that order; junction bases with no gene match: 6. In germline, CDR1 is GTSNPN, CDR2 SVGIG (reference sequence). The CDR3 sequence is 14 residues long.

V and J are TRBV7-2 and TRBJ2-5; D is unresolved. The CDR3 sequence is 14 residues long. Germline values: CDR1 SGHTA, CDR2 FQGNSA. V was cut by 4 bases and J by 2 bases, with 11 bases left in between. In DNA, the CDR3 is TGTGCCAGCAGCTCCTTACTACCACAAGAGACCCAGTACTTC. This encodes CASSSLLPQETQYF.